What follows are 5 T cell receptor beta chains derived from one specimen sequenced in a study of CD8+ T cells in alopecia areata. Treatment denoted: oral pan-JAK inhibitor, 5-10 mg twice daily. Reverse transcription of extracted RNA yielded cDNA, which provided the sequencing template. Method: immunoSEQ multiplex PCR; TCRdb's copy keeps in-frame clones and lacks some. The sample holds 90,000 or so clones; around 47% are singletons and the top ten take around 18%. The source was CD8+ T cells sorted from blood, collected at week 24, from a patient treated with tofacitinib. These receptors all come from a human donor with alopecia areata.

This clone was recorded at least ten times. This chain joins TRBV2 and TRBJ2-7, with TRBD2 matching 14 bases. This CDR3 is 14 amino acids long. Germline V CDR1 and CDR2: SNHLY, FYNNEI. Germline trimming cut 8 bases from V and 6 bases from J; bases unmatched to any gene: 6. The CDR3 bases are TGTGCCAGCGGGCCGGGACTAGCGGGAGTCGAGCAGTACTTC. This translates into CASGPGLAGVEQYF.

The J gene is TRBJ2-1, the V gene TRBV5-1; 11 bases map to TRBD2. V lost 3 bases to trimming and J lost 3 bases; unmatched junction nucleotides: 14. This CDR3 contains 19 residues. Germline CDR1 SGHRS, CDR2 YFSETQ. The CDR3 loop reads CASSWPTSGRRIFYNEQFF. In nucleotides, the CDR3 is TGCGCCAGCAGCTGGCCCACTAGCGGGAGAAGAATTTTCTACAATGAGCAGTTCTTC.

V is TRBV7-6 and J is TRBJ2-7; TRBD1 matches 10 bases. Germline V gives CDR1 SGHVS, CDR2 FNYEAQ. The CDR3 covers 15 residues. The V gene end was trimmed by 5 bases and the J gene end by 5 bases; junction bases not matched to a gene: 9. DNA for the CDR3: TGTGCCAGCAGCCACCGGGACAGGGGAGGCGACGAGCAGTACTTC. Translated, it gives CASSHRDRGGDEQYF.

The chain has TRBV4-3 and TRBJ2-1; TRBD1 matches at 7 bases. This CDR3 has 17 amino acids. V shed 4 bases and J 0 bases; nucleotides not matched to a gene: 9. The germline V gene encodes CDR1 LGHNA and CDR2 YSLEER. CDR3 sequence reads: CASSPAADRSSYNEQFF. The DNA of the CDR3 is TGCGCCAGCAGCCCCGCGGCGGACAGGAGCTCCTACAATGAGCAGTTCTTC.

This clone was seen a few times. This sequence joins TRBV5-6 and TRBJ2-7; D is ambiguous. Trimming stripped 4 bases from V and 3 bases from J, with 5 bases between. Germline V CDR1 and CDR2: SGHDT, YYEEEE. The CDR3 is 11 residues long. Written as DNA, the CDR3 is TGTGCCAGCAGCCAGAGCTACGAGCAGTACTTC. It codes for CASSQSYEQYF.